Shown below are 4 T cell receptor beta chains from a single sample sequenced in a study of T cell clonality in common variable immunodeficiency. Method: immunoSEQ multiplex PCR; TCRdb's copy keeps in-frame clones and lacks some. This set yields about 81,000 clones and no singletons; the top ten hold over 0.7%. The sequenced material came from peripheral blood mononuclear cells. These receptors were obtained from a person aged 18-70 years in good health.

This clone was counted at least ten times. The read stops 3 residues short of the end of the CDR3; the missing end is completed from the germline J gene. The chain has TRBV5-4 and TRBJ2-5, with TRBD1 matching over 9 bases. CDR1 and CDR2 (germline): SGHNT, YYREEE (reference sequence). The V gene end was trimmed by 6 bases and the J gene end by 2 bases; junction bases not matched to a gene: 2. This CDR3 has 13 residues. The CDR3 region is CASTDRGQETQYF. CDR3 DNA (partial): TGTGCCAGCACCGACAGGGGGCAAGAGACC.

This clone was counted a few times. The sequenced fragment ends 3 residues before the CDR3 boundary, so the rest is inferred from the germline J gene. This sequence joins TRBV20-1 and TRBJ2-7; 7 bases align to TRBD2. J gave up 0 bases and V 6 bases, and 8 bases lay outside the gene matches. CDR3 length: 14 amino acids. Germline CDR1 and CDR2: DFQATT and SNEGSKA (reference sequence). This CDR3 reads CSARRKRGSYEQYF. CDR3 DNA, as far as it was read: TGCAGTGCCAGGAGGAAGCGGGGCTCCTACGAG.

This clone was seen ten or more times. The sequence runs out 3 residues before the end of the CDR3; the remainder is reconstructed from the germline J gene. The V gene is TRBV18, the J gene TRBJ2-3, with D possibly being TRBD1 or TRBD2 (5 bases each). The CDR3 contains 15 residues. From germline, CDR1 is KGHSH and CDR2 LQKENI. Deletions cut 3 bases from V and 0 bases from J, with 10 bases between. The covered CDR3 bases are TGTGCCAGCTCACCCAGAGGGGATAGCACAGATACG. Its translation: CASSPRGDSTDT. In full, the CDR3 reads CASSPRGDSTDTQYF.

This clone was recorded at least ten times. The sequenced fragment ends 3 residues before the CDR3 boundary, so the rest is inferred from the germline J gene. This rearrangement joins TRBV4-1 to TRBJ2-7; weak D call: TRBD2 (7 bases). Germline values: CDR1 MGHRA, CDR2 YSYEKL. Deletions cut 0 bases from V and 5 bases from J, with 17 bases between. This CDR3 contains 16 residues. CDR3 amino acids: CASSQDGGGDYDEQYF. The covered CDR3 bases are TGCGCCAGCAGCCAAGATGGGGGCGGGGACTACGACGAG.